The 2 T cell receptor beta chains given below trace back to one sample, sequenced in a study of CD8 T cells in ankylosing spondylitis. TCRdb analysed the 5' RACE reads with MiXCR anew, one entry per CDR3 protein. The sample includes 150,000 to 200,000 distinct CDR3 sequences, over 10% of them seen just once. Sequencing used blood, either unsorted or a sorted T cell fraction (not recorded which). The receptors were gathered from a female donor with ankylosing spondylitis or in good health (not recorded which).

This clonotype was detected ten times or more. The V gene is TRBV12-3 or TRBV12-4, the J gene TRBJ2-5; D may correspond to TRBD1 or TRBD2 (5 bases each). The length of the CDR3 is 14 residues. Trimming removed 3 bases at V and 7 bases at J, with 15 bases between. The CDR3: CASSFSGGFGTQYF. CDR3 nucleotides: TGTGCCAGCAGTTTTTCTGGGGGATTCGGGACCCAGTACTTC.

The CDR3 DNA reads as TGTGCCAGCATGGACGGGCGGAACACTGAAGCTTTCTTT. Protein sequence: CASMDGRNTEAFF. The chain joins TRBV12-3 or TRBV12-4 to TRBJ1-1; D remains unclear. V was shortened by 7 bases and J by 1 base, with 10 bases between the two germline ends. The CDR3 spans 13 residues.